The 13 T cell receptor beta chains in this list originate from one sample, sequenced in a study of blood T cell repertoires in COVID-19. Produced via immunoSEQ multiplex PCR; TCRdb's table is partial and in-frame only. There are more than 200,000 clones in the sample; around 88% occur only once, and just under 2% lies in the top ten. Specimen: peripheral blood. These receptors originate from a man aged 30-40 years with active or convalescent COVID-19.

The chain employs TRBV11-1 and TRBJ1-1; weak D call: TRBD1 (6 bases). Per germline, CDR1 SGHAT and CDR2 FQDESV (reference sequence). V lost 7 bases to trimming and J lost 7 bases, with 16 bases between them. This CDR3 is 13 amino acids long. Here the CDR3 DNA reads TGTGCCAGCACTGAGGGAGGGGGGGTTGAAGCTTTCTTT. It is translated as CASTEGGGVEAFF.

The J gene is TRBJ2-1, the V gene TRBV5-1; 8 positions agree with TRBD2. Trimming took 5 bases from V and 5 from J; bases not matched to a gene: 15. The length of the CDR3 is 17 residues. Germline-derived CDR1 and CDR2 are SGHRS and YFSETQ. The CDR3 DNA reads as TGCGCCAGCAGGAAGAGTAGCGGGGATAGAGGGCACAATGAGCAGTTCTTC. Amino acids: CASRKSSGDRGHNEQFF.

The chain recombines TRBV11-2 with TRBJ2-7; D is possibly TRBD2 (6 bases). V lost 4 bases and J 2 bases, leaving 15 bases between the germline ends. There are 15 residues in the CDR3. Germline-derived CDR1 and CDR2 are SGHAT and FQNNGV. As DNA, the CDR3 is TGTGCCAGCAGCTCAACCGGGACTGCCACCTACGAGCAGTACTTC. This translates into CASSSTGTATYEQYF.

The chain links TRBV11-2 to TRBJ2-5; 7 bases map to TRBD1. CDR1 and CDR2 (germline): SGHAT, FQNNGV. The CDR3 totals 14 residues. V was pared by 4 bases and J by 5 bases, with 7 bases of the junction left unmatched. Here the CDR3 DNA reads TGTGCCAGCAGCTCCCAGACAGGGCAGGAGACCCAGTACTTC. Protein: CASSSQTGQETQYF.

This clone was seen only once. The J gene is TRBJ1-4, the V gene TRBV5-4; 7 bases are shared with TRBD1. Trimming removed 4 bases from V and 8 bases from J; junction bases left unmatched: 5. Germline lookup yields CDR1 SGHNT and CDR2 YYREEE (reference sequence). The CDR3 has 13 amino acids. The CDR3 nucleotides read TGTGCCAGCAGCCCCCAGGGGGAGGAAAAACTGTTTTTT. Translation: CASSPQGEEKLFF.

This clone was found once. This chain's CDR3 is CASSYTDKYTGELFF. The CDR3 region has the DNA TGTGCCAGCAGTTACACGGACAAATACACCGGGGAGCTGTTTTTT. This chain joins TRBV6-5 and TRBJ2-2; D might be TRBD1 (5 bases). CDR1 and CDR2 from the germline V gene are MNHEY and SVGAGI. The CDR3 extends over 15 amino acids. V lost 2 bases and J lost 3, with 10 bases in between.

The sample holds a few counts of this clone. The J gene is TRBJ1-1, the V gene TRBV19; 9 bases match TRBD1. This CDR3 comprises 13 residues. Per the germline V gene, CDR1 is LNHDA and CDR2 is SQIVND (reference sequence). V trimming: 5 bases; J trimming: 6 bases; junction bases outside the gene matches: 4. The CDR3 reads CASSQDRGSEAFF. CDR3 nucleotide sequence: TGTGCCAGTAGTCAAGACAGGGGGTCTGAAGCTTTCTTT.

This clone has more than one count but fewer than ten. CDR3 DNA: TGTGCCACCGAAAAGGACACCTACTATGGCTACACCTTC. It yields the protein CATEKDTYYGYTF. The rearrangement uses TRBV28 and TRBJ1-2; D possibly corresponds to TRBD1 (5 bases). Germline lookup yields CDR1 MDHEN and CDR2 SYDVKM. V shed 10 bases and J shed 3 bases, with 15 bases lying between them. The CDR3 runs 13 residues.

The chain recombines TRBV18 with TRBJ2-5, with 7 bases identical to TRBD1. The CDR3 is made up of 17 amino acids. The germline V gene encodes CDR1 KGHSH and CDR2 LQKENI. The V segment lost 3 bases and the J segment 1 base; nucleotides outside the gene matches: 11. The CDR3 reads CASSPNKKQGFQETQYF. The CDR3, as DNA: TGTGCCAGCTCACCGAACAAAAAACAGGGGTTCCAAGAGACCCAGTACTTC. Combining the CDR3 with reference TRBV18 and TRBJ2-5 gives the whole variable domain NAGVMQNPRHLVRRRGQEARLRCSPMKGHSHVYWYRQLPEEGLKFMVYLQKENIIDESGMPKERFSAEFPKEGPSILRIQQVVRGDSAAYFCASSPNKKQGFQETQYFGPGTRLLVL.

This chain links TRBV19 with TRBJ2-7; D perhaps matches TRBD1 (5 bases). V lost 10 bases and J 12 bases, leaving 16 bases between the germline ends. Germline V gene data show CDR1 as LNHDA and CDR2 as SQIVND (reference sequence). The CDR3 is made up of 10 amino acids. Here the CDR3 DNA reads TGTGCCACCCCGGAACCAGACAGGTACTTC. Protein product: CATPEPDRYF.

V is TRBV15 and J is TRBJ2-2; perhaps TRBD1 as D (6 bases). CDR1 and CDR2 from the germline V gene are LNHNV and YYDKDF (reference sequence). The V end lost 1 base, the J end lost 5 bases, and 14 bases lay between the germline ends. The CDR3 loop spans 16 amino acids. CDR3 protein: CATSRASGDRTGELFF. Here the CDR3 DNA reads TGTGCCACCAGCAGAGCATCAGGGGATCGAACCGGGGAGCTGTTTTTT.

This chain joins TRBV9 and TRBJ2-2; 13 nucleotides agree with TRBD2. The CDR3 sequence is 18 residues long. J was trimmed by 8 bases and V by 6 bases; bases with no gene match: 16. Per germline, CDR1 SGDLS and CDR2 YYNGEE. The CDR3 loop is CASTLGTSGDNTLGELFF. In DNA, the CDR3 is TGTGCCAGCACGTTAGGGACTAGCGGGGATAACACTTTAGGGGAGCTGTTTTTT.

The rearrangement joins TRBV7-2 to TRBJ1-5; D gene unclear. This CDR3 contains 12 residues. Trimming cost V 4 bases and J 6 bases, with 7 bases left between them. Germline loops: CDR1 SGHTA, CDR2 FQGNSA. The CDR3 nucleotides are TGTGCCAGCAGCTACACGGGTCAGCCCCAGCATTTT. Its protein product is CASSYTGQPQHF. Looking up the rest from reference TRBV7-2 and TRBJ1-5 gives the full variable domain: GAGVSQSPSNKVTEKGKDVELRCDPISGHTALYWYRQSLGQGLEFLIYFQGNSAPDKSGLPSDRFSAERTGGSVSTLTIQRTQQEDSAVYLCASSYTGQPQHFGDGTRLSIL.